The 20 T cell receptor beta chains reported below all come from one sample, sequenced in a study of shared clonotypes between healthy human individuals. Data came from immunoSEQ multiplex PCR; TCRdb stores just in-frame clones and leaves some out. The sample comprises around 1.5 million clones, about 98% of which are singletons, and approximately 0.45% rests with the top ten. The sequencing input was naive CD4+ T cells sorted from blood. As to subset: CD45RA+ positively selected. The receptors shown here come from a young man in good health.

This clone was recorded once. The gene calls are TRBV5-4 and TRBJ2-7; TRBD1 agrees at 8 bases. V dropped 3 bases and J dropped 3; count of bases not matched to a gene: 8. CDR1 and CDR2 from the germline V gene are SGHNT and YYREEE (reference sequence). The CDR3 is 15 amino acids. CDR3 region: CASSSGSDRGYEQYF. The CDR3 DNA is TGTGCCAGCAGCTCGGGGAGTGACAGGGGCTACGAGCAGTACTTC.

V and J are TRBV25-1 and TRBJ2-5; the D gene is possibly TRBD2 (6 bases). V dropped 5 bases and J dropped 0 bases, with 22 bases sitting between them. Germline CDR1 MGHDK, CDR2 SYGVNS. The CDR3 is 18 amino acids. Here the CDR3 reads CASSPTKRAAWYQETQYF. In DNA, the CDR3 is TGTGCCAGCAGTCCAACAAAGCGGGCAGCTTGGTACCAAGAGACCCAGTACTTC.

V gene TRBV21-1 combines with J gene TRBJ1-5. TRBV21-1 is shown as a pseudogene. The CDR3 has 9 residues. The chain's CDR3 is CARNQPQHF. DNA for the CDR3: TGTGCCAGAAATCAGCCCCAGCATTTT.

This clone came up once. The chain employs TRBV11-3 and TRBJ2-6; 7 nucleotides agree with TRBD2. In germline, CDR1 is SGHNT, CDR2 YENEEA. This CDR3 is built from 18 residues. V gave up 4 bases and J gave up 2 bases; unmatched junction bases: 11. CDR3 nucleotide sequence: TGTGCCAGCAGCTCCGGCCCAACCCGGGGGGCTGGGGCCAACGTCCTGACTTTC. Translation: CASSSGPTRGAGANVLTF.

The V call is TRBV5-5, the J call TRBJ2-7, with 9 positions matching TRBD1. The ends lost 4 bases at V and 3 bases at J; junction bases unmatched: 11. The CDR3 spans 16 residues. Germline V gives CDR1 SGHKS, CDR2 YYEKEE (reference sequence). The CDR3 coding sequence is TGTGCCAGCAGCAGAGGGACAGGGACCAACATCTACGAGCAGTACTTC. This codes for CASSRGTGTNIYEQYF.

Details on this clone: This sample includes further DNA sequences coding for the same CDR3. The chain carries TRBV11-2 and TRBJ1-5; D ambiguous. The CDR3 is 12 amino acids. Trimming removed 1 base at V and 6 bases at J, with 4 bases between. Per the germline V gene, CDR1 is SGHAT and CDR2 is FQNNGV. CDR3 coding DNA: TGTGCCAGCAGCTTAGGAGGTCAGCCCCAGCATTTT. It translates to CASSLGGQPQHF.

The chain recombines TRBV28 with TRBJ1-2, with 8 bases matching TRBD1. V gave up 5 bases and J gave up 6 bases; unmatched junction bases: 5. The CDR3 loop spans 13 amino acids. Germline V gene data show CDR1 as MDHEN and CDR2 as SYDVKM. CDR3 sequence: CASSPDRAHGYTF. CDR3 sequence (DNA): TGTGCCAGCAGTCCGGACAGGGCCCATGGCTACACCTTC.

J is TRBJ2-7 and V is TRBV15; no firm D call. This CDR3 spans 18 amino acids. The V end was cut by 2 bases, the J end by 2 bases, with 22 bases between. The germline V gene encodes CDR1 LNHNV and CDR2 YYDKDF (reference sequence). CDR3 protein: CATSRPLYWNSYTYEQYF. The CDR3 DNA is TGTGCCACCAGCAGACCCCTCTACTGGAACAGTTACACCTACGAGCAGTACTTC.

The chain joins TRBV7-9 to TRBJ2-7; no clear D. The length of the CDR3 is 14 residues. Germline V CDR1 and CDR2: SEHNR, FQNEAQ (reference sequence). V lost 0 bases, J lost 3 bases, and 9 bases lay in between. CDR3 in amino acids: CASSLATDDYEQYF. CDR3 sequence (DNA): TGTGCCAGCAGCTTAGCCACGGATGACTACGAGCAGTACTTC.

V gene TRBV6-5 combines with J gene TRBJ2-2; no clear D gene. The germline gives CDR1 MNHEY, CDR2 SVGAGI. The CDR3 has 14 amino acids. Deletions cut 2 bases from V and 2 bases from J, with 6 bases between. The CDR3 region is CASSYTYNTGELFF. The CDR3 bases are TGTGCCAGCAGTTACACGTATAACACCGGGGAGCTGTTTTTT.

The rearrangement uses TRBV29-1 and TRBJ2-1, with TRBD2 matching over 12 bases. Germline lookup yields CDR1 SQVTM and CDR2 ANQGSEA. CDR3 length equals 14 residues. The trim removed 4 bases at V and 5 bases at J, leaving 3 bases unmatched. The CDR3 DNA reads TGCAGCGTTGCGACTAGCGGGAGCCACAATGAGCAGTTCTTC. It codes for CSVATSGSHNEQFF.

V usage is TRBV10-2 and J usage is TRBJ2-1, with D hard to call. This CDR3 has 15 amino acids. The germline gives CDR1 WSHSY, CDR2 SAAADI. Trimming left V 5 bases short and J 9 bases short, with 20 bases between. The CDR3 sequence is CASSRYLTTWGEQFF. DNA of the CDR3: TGCGCCAGCAGTCGCTACTTGACCACCTGGGGTGAGCAGTTCTTC.

CDR3 residues: CASSLEDRSEVFF. CDR3 DNA: TGCGCCAGCAGCCTCGAGGACAGATCCGAGGTGTTTTTT. V and J are TRBV5-1 and TRBJ1-4, with TRBD1 as a possible D gene (6 bases). The germline CDR1 and CDR2 sequences are SGHRS and YFSETQ. Trimming cost V 4 bases and J 15 bases, with 19 bases left between them. There are 13 residues in the CDR3. The full variable domain, its missing parts supplied by reference TRBV5-1 and TRBJ1-4, is KAGVTQTPRYLIKTRGQQVTLSCSPISGHRSVSWYQQTPGQGLQFLFEYFSETQRNKGNFPGRFSGRQFSNSRSEMNVSTLELGDSALYLCASSLEDRSEVFFGSGTQLSVL.

This clone appeared once. CDR3 region: CASRRFSGANVLTF. CDR3 DNA: TGTGCCAGTCGAAGGTTCTCTGGGGCCAACGTCCTGACTTTC. The V gene is TRBV11-2, the J gene TRBJ2-6, with no clear D. Germline assignment: CDR1 SGHAT and CDR2 FQNNGV. The CDR3 has 14 residues. V lost 9 bases and J 0 bases, leaving 9 bases between the germline ends.

The chain recombines TRBV2 with TRBJ2-7; 8 bases agree with TRBD2. The CDR3 contains 15 residues. V shed 6 bases and J 3 bases; nucleotides not matched to a gene: 10. Germline V gene data show CDR1 as SNHLY and CDR2 as FYNNEI. The CDR3, as DNA: TGTGCCAGCAGCGGGAGGGTCAGGACCGGCTACGAGCAGTACTTC. The encoded protein is CASSGRVRTGYEQYF.

This chain uses TRBV29-1 with TRBJ1-1; D remains unclear. CDR1 and CDR2 (germline): SQVTM, ANQGSEA. This CDR3 contains 14 residues. Trimming shortened V by 2 bases and J by 1 base, and 11 bases separated the two germline ends. The CDR3 DNA reads TGCAGCGTTGAACGCAGACTCACGAACACTGAAGCTTTCTTT. Protein product: CSVERRLTNTEAFF. The full variable domain, with the rest looked up from reference TRBV29-1 and TRBJ1-1, is SAVISQKPSRDICQRGTSLTIQCQVDSQVTMMFWYRQQPGQSLTLIATANQGSEATYESGFVIDKFPISRPNLTFSTLTVSNMSPEDSSIYLCSVERRLTNTEAFFGQGTRLTVV.

Remarks on this clone: The same CDR3 can be traced to other DNA sequences in this sample. As DNA, the CDR3 is TGTGCCAGCAGTCTCACTCATCAGCCCCAGCATTTT. Its protein product is CASSLTHQPQHF. V and J are TRBV28 and TRBJ1-5; no clear D. The CDR3 spans 12 residues. Germline lookup yields CDR1 MDHEN and CDR2 SYDVKM. V gave up 5 bases and J gave up 5 bases, with 7 bases separating them.

The rearrangement joins TRBV10-3 to TRBJ2-7; 7 nucleotides align to TRBD2. This CDR3 is built from 15 residues. The germline gives CDR1 ENHRY, CDR2 SYGVKD. V shed 6 bases and J 7 bases; nucleotides not matched to a gene: 15. The CDR3 nucleotides read TGTGCCATCAGCCTCCCTGGCGGGAGTCTTCAAGAGCAGTACTTC. As protein: CAISLPGGSLQEQYF.

This chain links TRBV5-4 with TRBJ2-5; 9 bases are shared with TRBD2. The V segment lost 2 bases and the J segment 0 bases; nucleotides outside the gene matches: 2. Germline-derived CDR1 and CDR2 are SGHNT and YYREEE (reference sequence). CDR3 length: 15 amino acids. CDR3 nucleotides: TGTGCCAGCAGCTTCACTAGCGGGTACCAAGAGACCCAGTACTTC. Protein sequence: CASSFTSGYQETQYF.

The genes are TRBV11-2 and TRBJ1-4, with D unclear. There are 15 residues in the CDR3. The germline V gene has CDR1 SGHAT and CDR2 FQNNGV. V shed 5 bases and J shed 7 bases, with 17 bases lying between them. The CDR3 bases are TGTGCCAGCAGCCCTCGGGGAGCCTTTCTTGAAAAACTGTTTTTT. It encodes CASSPRGAFLEKLFF.